This T cell receptor beta chain was retrieved from a study of beta chain features in type 1 diabetes. The study, taken as a whole, reports: The naive, central memory and Treg TCRB repertoires looked more alike in patients than they did in healthy donors.

This CDR3 has 13 residues. V dropped 0 bases and J dropped 10 bases, with 11 bases sitting between them. The germline gives CDR1 LGHNA, CDR2 YSLEER. As regards this clone: The antigen remains unidentified.

Based on CD45RO/CCR7/CD25/CD127/CD95/CD27, CD4+ regulatory, stem cell-like memory, naive and central memory cells were sorted. Expressed TCRB transcripts were sequenced after all isolated RNA was converted to cDNA. Produced via immunoSEQ multiplex PCR; TCRdb's table is partial and in-frame only. The data contain about 620,000 clones, roughly 16% of them singletons. The genes are TRBV4-3 and TRBJ2-3; TRBD2 might be the D (6 bases). Material for sequencing was naive CD4+ T cells from blood. The TCR was taken from a man between 18 and 29 years old in good health. The CDR3 region has the DNA TGCGCCAGCAGCCAAGATCGAGGGGAGGCGCAGTATTTT. Residues: CASSQDRGEAQYF.